These T cell receptor beta chains were read from a single sample in a study of blood T cells in healthy people across ages. Each CDR3 protein is one row after TCRdb ran MiXCR on the 5' RACE reads. The table has about 1,500,000 distinct CDR3 sequences, roughly 27% seen once; the top ten hold about 7.7%. Sequenced: blood. The receptor source for this set is a woman under 40 in good health. CDR3s include the opening cysteine and the closing phenylalanine or tryptophan. A D gene is named only where the DNA matches it firmly. Not all rows give a size; the values are once, few, many and, for expanded clones, a class.

d_gene: -; abundance: -; v_gene: TRBV30; j_gene: TRBJ1-1; CDR3nt: TGTGCCTGGAGGGAACAAGTGAACACTGAAGCTTTCTTT; CDR3aa: CAWREQVNTEAFF
d_gene: TRBD2; abundance: -; v_gene: TRBV9; j_gene: TRBJ2-1; CDR3nt: TGTGCCACCTCCTCCGGACTAGCAAGTGAGCAGTTCTTC; CDR3aa: CATSSGLASEQFF
d_gene: TRBD1; abundance: -; v_gene: TRBV5-1; j_gene: TRBJ2-6; CDR3nt: TGCGCCAGCTCCCAGACAGGGGGCTCTGGGGCCAACGTCCTGACTTTC; CDR3aa: CASSQTGGSGANVLTF
d_gene: -; abundance: few; v_gene: TRBV6-1; j_gene: TRBJ1-5; CDR3nt: TGTGCCAGCAGCCGGGCCCGGTCGGGCCGTATTTATCAGCCCCAGCATTTT; CDR3aa: CASSRARSGRIYQPQHF
d_gene: TRBD1; abundance: once; v_gene: TRBV18; j_gene: TRBJ1-5; CDR3nt: TGTGCCAACTCACGAGACAGGGCTCCTCAGCCCCAGCATTTT; CDR3aa: CANSRDRAPQPQHF
d_gene: -; abundance: -; v_gene: TRBV7-2; j_gene: TRBJ1-3; CDR3nt: TGTGCCAGCAGCTTCCTGGGCAGGCAAGGAAACACCATATATTTT; CDR3aa: CASSFLGRQGNTIYF
d_gene: -; abundance: few; v_gene: TRBV28; j_gene: TRBJ2-7; CDR3nt: TGTGCCAGCAGGGGGTTGCCCGGGAGACAGCAGTACTTC; CDR3aa: CASRGLPGRQQYF
d_gene: TRBD2; abundance: -; v_gene: TRBV28; j_gene: TRBJ2-1; CDR3nt: TGTGCCAGCAGTTTACTCCCTGGTGCGGGGGGGCTTGGTGAGCAGTTCTTC; CDR3aa: CASSLLPGAGGLGEQFF
d_gene: -; abundance: many; v_gene: TRBV29-1; j_gene: TRBJ1-2; CDR3nt: TGCAGCGCGACGCGGGACGGACTTAACTATGGCTACACCTTC; CDR3aa: CSATRDGLNYGYTF
d_gene: -; abundance: -; v_gene: TRBV4-1; j_gene: TRBJ2-3; CDR3nt: TGCGCCAGCAACCAAGTCGTGGGAGATACGCAGTATTTT; CDR3aa: CASNQVVGDTQYF
d_gene: TRBD2; abundance: -; v_gene: TRBV20-1; j_gene: TRBJ2-1; CDR3nt: TGCAGTGCGCCGCCTAGCGGGAGGGCCAGCTCCTACAATGAGCAGTTCTTC; CDR3aa: CSAPPSGRASSYNEQFF
d_gene: -; abundance: once; v_gene: TRBV20-1; j_gene: TRBJ1-4; CDR3nt: TGCAGTGCTAGAGATGGCAGCGCCATTAATGAAAAACGGTTTTTT; CDR3aa: CSARDGSAINEKRFF
d_gene: TRBD1; abundance: few; v_gene: TRBV15; j_gene: TRBJ2-7; CDR3nt: TGTGCCACCAGCAGAGCCGGGACAGAGGCCAGTTACGAGCAGTACTTC; CDR3aa: CATSRAGTEASYEQYF
d_gene: -; abundance: -; v_gene: TRBV20-1; j_gene: TRBJ2-3; CDR3nt: TGCAGTGCTAGTATCGCTAGCACGGAAAGCACATATACGCAGTATTTT; CDR3aa: CSASIASTESTYTQYF
d_gene: TRBD2; abundance: -; v_gene: TRBV9; j_gene: TRBJ2-1; CDR3nt: TGTGCCAGCAGCACGAGACTAGCGGGGGGGAACAATGAGCAGTTCTTC; CDR3aa: CASSTRLAGGNNEQFF
d_gene: -; abundance: few; v_gene: TRBV18; j_gene: TRBJ1-2; CDR3nt: TGTGCCAGCTCACCCGGGACCGGGACCCGACGGGCTAACTATGGCTACACCTTC; CDR3aa: CASSPGTGTRRANYGYTF
d_gene: TRBD1; abundance: many; v_gene: TRBV4-2; j_gene: TRBJ2-5; CDR3nt: TGTGCCAGCAGCCAAGAAAGACAGGGGAGTTTCGCCCAGTACTTC; CDR3aa: CASSQERQGSFAQYF
d_gene: -; abundance: -; v_gene: TRBV7-3; j_gene: TRBJ1-5; CDR3nt: TGTGCCAGCAGCTCCTGGGGACCGCAGCCCCAGCATTTT; CDR3aa: CASSSWGPQPQHF
d_gene: -; abundance: -; v_gene: TRBV7-2; j_gene: TRBJ2-1; CDR3nt: TGTGCCGGCAGCTCCGATTTTTTTTCACTGAATGAGCAGTTCTTC; CDR3aa: CAGSSDFFSLNEQFF
d_gene: TRBD2; abundance: -; v_gene: TRBV3-1; j_gene: TRBJ2-6; CDR3nt: TGTGCCAGCAGTCAACTGGGGACTAGCGGGAGTAATGGGAACTCTGGGGCCAACGTCCTGACTTTC; CDR3aa: CASSQLGTSGSNGNSGANVLTF
d_gene: -; abundance: many; v_gene: TRBV14; j_gene: TRBJ2-3; CDR3nt: TGTGCCAGCAGCCAAGGGCTAGATACGCAGTATTTT; CDR3aa: CASSQGLDTQYF
d_gene: -; abundance: -; v_gene: TRBV20-1; j_gene: TRBJ1-1; CDR3nt: TGCAGTGCTAACCGGGAGATGAACACTGAAGCTTTCTTT; CDR3aa: CSANREMNTEAFF
d_gene: TRBD1; abundance: many; v_gene: TRBV5-1; j_gene: TRBJ2-1; CDR3nt: TGCGCCAGCAGCCATCCGGGACAGGGGGCTGAGCAGTTCTTC; CDR3aa: CASSHPGQGAEQFF
d_gene: TRBD2; abundance: -; v_gene: TRBV24-1; j_gene: TRBJ2-4; CDR3nt: TGTGCCACCAGTGATTTCTACAAGCTAGCGGGAGTAAACAATGAGCAGTACTTC; CDR3aa: CATSDFYKLAGVNNEQYF
d_gene: -; abundance: few; v_gene: TRBV6-2/TRBV6-3; j_gene: TRBJ1-5; CDR3nt: TGTGCCAGCAAGGAAAGGGCCATTGGAGGCAATCAGCCCCAGCATTTT; CDR3aa: CASKERAIGGNQPQHF
d_gene: TRBD1; abundance: -; v_gene: TRBV7-9; j_gene: TRBJ1-2; CDR3nt: TGTGCCAGCAGCTCTGGGACAGGGCTACGCTATGGCTACACCTTC; CDR3aa: CASSSGTGLRYGYTF
d_gene: -; abundance: few; v_gene: TRBV20-1; j_gene: TRBJ1-5; CDR3nt: TGCAGTGCTTATGGCAGGGGACAGCCCCAGCATTTT; CDR3aa: CSAYGRGQPQHF
d_gene: -; abundance: -; v_gene: TRBV6-5; j_gene: TRBJ2-2; CDR3nt: TGTGCCAGCAGTACTAGCTCGAACACCGGGGAGCTGTTTTTT; CDR3aa: CASSTSSNTGELFF
d_gene: TRBD1; abundance: -; v_gene: TRBV5-1; j_gene: TRBJ2-1; CDR3nt: TGCGCCAGCAGCTCCCAGGGGGCGCTTAGGGAGCAGTTCTTC; CDR3aa: CASSSQGALREQFF
d_gene: TRBD2; abundance: few; v_gene: TRBV28; j_gene: TRBJ2-7; CDR3nt: TGTGCCAGCAGTCATCAGCGGGAGGGCCTCTACGAGCAGTACTTC; CDR3aa: CASSHQREGLYEQYF
d_gene: -; abundance: -; v_gene: TRBV10-3; j_gene: TRBJ1-5; CDR3nt: TGTGCCATCAGTTCCAGGATTACGGGCAATCAGCCCCAGCATTTT; CDR3aa: CAISSRITGNQPQHF
d_gene: -; abundance: -; v_gene: TRBV28; j_gene: TRBJ2-1; CDR3nt: TGTACCAGCGTGGGGTCAAATGAGCAGTTCTTC; CDR3aa: CTSVGSNEQFF
d_gene: -; abundance: -; v_gene: TRBV7-9; j_gene: TRBJ2-7; CDR3nt: TGTGCCAGCAGCTTATTTGGAGGGACAGCGTTCTCCTACGAGCAGTACTTC; CDR3aa: CASSLFGGTAFSYEQYF
d_gene: TRBD1; abundance: once; v_gene: TRBV2; j_gene: TRBJ2-1; CDR3nt: TGTGCCAGCAGTGGGGACAGCCCCTCCGAGCAGTTCTTC; CDR3aa: CASSGDSPSEQFF
d_gene: -; abundance: few; v_gene: TRBV3-1; j_gene: TRBJ2-1; CDR3nt: TGTGCCAGCAGCCTGGGGGGCCGAGGGGGAACTTACAATGAGCAGTTCTTC; CDR3aa: CASSLGGRGGTYNEQFF
d_gene: -; abundance: -; v_gene: TRBV15; j_gene: TRBJ2-7; CDR3nt: TGTGCCACCAGCAGAGATGAGGGCGGCGAGCAGTACTTC; CDR3aa: CATSRDEGGEQYF
d_gene: TRBD1; abundance: -; v_gene: TRBV12-3/TRBV12-4; j_gene: TRBJ1-5; CDR3nt: TGTGCCAGCAGTCCACGACAGGGGAGCAATCAGCCCCGGCATTTT; CDR3aa: CASSPRQGSNQPRHF
d_gene: -; abundance: -; v_gene: TRBV5-1; j_gene: TRBJ2-1; CDR3nt: TGCGCCAGCACAACACTACCGAAGGAGGGAGAAGTCAATGAGCAGTTCTTC; CDR3aa: CASTTLPKEGEVNEQFF
d_gene: TRBD2; abundance: -; v_gene: TRBV10-3; j_gene: TRBJ2-1; CDR3nt: TGTGCCATCAGGGATGGCGGGAGTGTGAGAGAGCAGTTCTTC; CDR3aa: CAIRDGGSVREQFF
d_gene: TRBD2; abundance: -; v_gene: TRBV6-5; j_gene: TRBJ2-3; CDR3nt: TGTGCCAGCAACACACTAGCGGGGGGGAACCCAGATACGCAGTATTTT; CDR3aa: CASNTLAGGNPDTQYF
d_gene: -; abundance: few; v_gene: TRBV12-3/TRBV12-4; j_gene: TRBJ2-7; CDR3nt: TGTGCCAGCAGTTTAGCCCCAGTCCGCTACGAGCAGTACTTC; CDR3aa: CASSLAPVRYEQYF
d_gene: -; abundance: few; v_gene: TRBV21-1; j_gene: TRBJ2-2; CDR3nt: TGTGCCAGCAGCAAAACAAGAACCGCCGGGGAGCTGTTTTTT; CDR3aa: CASSKTRTAGELFF
d_gene: TRBD2; abundance: once; v_gene: TRBV10-1; j_gene: TRBJ2-3; CDR3nt: TGCGCCAGCAGTGACAGCGGGAGACCAGATACGCAGTATTTT; CDR3aa: CASSDSGRPDTQYF
d_gene: -; abundance: -; v_gene: TRBV11-2; j_gene: TRBJ2-7; CDR3nt: TGTGCCAGCAGCTTGAGAGGGGACCGGAGGTCCTACGAGCAGTACTTC; CDR3aa: CASSLRGDRRSYEQYF
d_gene: -; abundance: -; v_gene: TRBV5-6; j_gene: TRBJ2-6; CDR3nt: TGTGCCAGCAGCTGGGTACGGACCTCTGGGGCCAACGTCCTGACTTTC; CDR3aa: CASSWVRTSGANVLTF
d_gene: -; abundance: few; v_gene: TRBV28; j_gene: TRBJ2-7; CDR3nt: TGTGCCAGCAGTTTATTAGGCGAAGAGTACTTC; CDR3aa: CASSLLGEEYF
d_gene: -; abundance: -; v_gene: TRBV28; j_gene: TRBJ2-3; CDR3nt: TGTGCCAGCACCCTGGGGGGGGCCGGCACAGATACGCAGTATTTT; CDR3aa: CASTLGGAGTDTQYF
d_gene: -; abundance: -; v_gene: TRBV5-5; j_gene: TRBJ1-5; CDR3nt: TGTGACAGCAGCTTGGATGAGGGGCCTTACAATCAGCCCCAGCATTTT; CDR3aa: CDSSLDEGPYNQPQHF
d_gene: TRBD1; abundance: -; v_gene: TRBV20-1; j_gene: TRBJ2-7; CDR3nt: TGCAGTGCTCGACCCGTGGGACAGGGGAACGAGCAGTACTTC; CDR3aa: CSARPVGQGNEQYF
d_gene: -; abundance: few; v_gene: TRBV20-1; j_gene: TRBJ2-7; CDR3nt: TGCAGTGCTGAACAGGGTACCTACGAGCAGTACTTC; CDR3aa: CSAEQGTYEQYF
d_gene: -; abundance: -; v_gene: TRBV29-1; j_gene: TRBJ1-1; CDR3nt: TGCAGCGTTCGACGGGGTTTTACTGAAGCTTTCTTT; CDR3aa: CSVRRGFTEAFF
d_gene: -; abundance: many; v_gene: TRBV10-3; j_gene: TRBJ2-7; CDR3nt: TGTGCCATCCATAGCGACAGTGGGGCGTACGAGCAGTACTTC; CDR3aa: CAIHSDSGAYEQYF
d_gene: -; abundance: few; v_gene: TRBV10-3; j_gene: TRBJ2-3; CDR3nt: TGTGCCGTCGGGGGTGAGACAGATACGCAGTATTTT; CDR3aa: CAVGGETDTQYF
d_gene: -; abundance: many; v_gene: TRBV12-3/TRBV12-4; j_gene: TRBJ2-1; CDR3nt: TGTGCCAGCAGTTTAGGCAGGGAGCGTGAGCAGTTCTTC; CDR3aa: CASSLGREREQFF
d_gene: -; abundance: many; v_gene: TRBV21-1; j_gene: TRBJ2-6; CDR3nt: TGTGCCACCCTCGTGGGATGGGACAAACTCTCTGGGGCCAACGTCCTGACTTTC; CDR3aa: CATLVGWDKLSGANVLTF
d_gene: TRBD2; abundance: few; v_gene: TRBV2; j_gene: TRBJ2-5; CDR3nt: TGTGCCAGCAGCAACTCATTTCCGGGACTAGCGGAGCAAGAGACCCAGTACTTC; CDR3aa: CASSNSFPGLAEQETQYF
d_gene: -; abundance: few; v_gene: TRBV2; j_gene: TRBJ2-7; CDR3nt: TGTGCCAGCAGTGTTCAGGACTACGAGCAGTACTTC; CDR3aa: CASSVQDYEQYF
d_gene: -; abundance: many; v_gene: TRBV18; j_gene: TRBJ2-5; CDR3nt: TGTGCCAGCAGCCCCGGACTTGACCAAGAGACCCAGTACTTC; CDR3aa: CASSPGLDQETQYF
d_gene: -; abundance: few; v_gene: TRBV20-1; j_gene: TRBJ2-5; CDR3nt: TGCAGTGCCAATGCGGGGATTGAAGAGACCCAGTACTTC; CDR3aa: CSANAGIEETQYF